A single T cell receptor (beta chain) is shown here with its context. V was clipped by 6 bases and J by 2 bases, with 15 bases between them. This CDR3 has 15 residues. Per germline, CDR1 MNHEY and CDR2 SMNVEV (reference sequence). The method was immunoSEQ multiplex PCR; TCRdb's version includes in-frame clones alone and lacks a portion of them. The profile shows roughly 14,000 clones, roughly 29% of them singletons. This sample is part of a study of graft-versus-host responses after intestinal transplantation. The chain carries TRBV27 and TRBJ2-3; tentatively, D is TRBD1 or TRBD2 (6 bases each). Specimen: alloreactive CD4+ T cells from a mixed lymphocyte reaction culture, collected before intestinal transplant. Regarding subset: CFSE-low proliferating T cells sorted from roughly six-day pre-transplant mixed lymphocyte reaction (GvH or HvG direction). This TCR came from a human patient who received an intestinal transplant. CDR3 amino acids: CASSLGGGFTDTQYF. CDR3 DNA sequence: TGTGCCAGCAGCCTCGGGGGCGGCTTCACAGATACGCAGTATTTT.